What follows are 2 T cell receptor beta chains derived from one specimen sequenced in a study of blood T cell repertoires in COVID-19. Sequencing used immunoSEQ multiplex PCR; TCRdb keeps in-frame clones, though not all of them. This sample carries approximately 200,000 clones, about four fifths of them seen once, and the ten largest clones take 12%. The sequenced sample consisted of PBMCs or T cells enriched from blood (not recorded which). The receptors were sampled from a man between 35 and 55 years old who had recovered from COVID-19.

This chain uses TRBV9 with TRBJ2-5; 7 bases are shared with TRBD1. The trim removed 0 bases at V and 9 bases at J, leaving 8 bases unmatched. Germline CDR1 is SGDLS and CDR2 is YYNGEE. The CDR3 runs to 14 residues. CDR3: CASSVEAGQGAQYF. The DNA for the CDR3 is TGTGCCAGCAGCGTAGAGGCAGGTCAGGGGGCCCAGTACTTC.

This chain links TRBV3-1 (or the pseudogene TRBV3-2) with TRBJ1-6; D is possibly TRBD1 (5 bases). This CDR3 has 16 amino acids. Trimming took off 1 base at V and 7 bases at J, with 14 bases between the two ends. Germline-derived CDR1 and CDR2 are LGHDT and YNNKEL (reference sequence). CDR3 nucleotides: TGTGCCAGCAGCCAAGGGGAGGGGATGTGGAATTCACCCCTCCACTTT. Its protein is CASSQGEGMWNSPLHF.